One and the same sample provided the 29 T cell receptor beta chains below, sequenced in a study of OX40 agonist ivuxolimab in advanced cancers. TCRdb keeps only in-frame clones here, not all; method: immunoSEQ multiplex PCR. The sample has some 17,000 clones, approximately 85% seen once. The specimen comprised CD4+ or CD8+ T cells sorted from blood, sampled in a trial of the OX40 agonist ivuxolimab. The receptors derive from an adult with an advanced solid tumor such as melanoma, head and neck, liver or kidney cancer.

The gene calls are TRBV5-1 and TRBJ2-3; 13 bases fit TRBD2. V lost 4 bases and J lost 3; bases outside the gene matches: 5. This CDR3 spans 16 amino acids. CDR1 is SGHRS and CDR2 is YFSETQ in the germline V gene. CDR3 region: CASSLRTSGSTDTQYF. As DNA, the CDR3 is TGCGCCAGCAGCCTACGGACTAGCGGGAGTACAGATACGCAGTATTTT.

For the CDR3, the DNA is TGTGCCAGCAGCCAAGAGAGGATTGGGAGAGCAACTAATGAAAAACTGTTTTTT. Its translation is CASSQERIGRATNEKLFF. The chain links TRBV4-2 to TRBJ1-4; D unresolved. Germline CDR1 reads LGHNA; CDR2 reads YNFKEQ. With 0 bases removed from V and 0 bases from J, the gap between germline ends came to 14 bases. The CDR3 spans 18 residues.

The J gene is TRBJ2-5, the V gene TRBV7-2; 10 nucleotides agree with TRBD2. V dropped 5 bases and J dropped 4; count of bases not matched to a gene: 4. Germline loops: CDR1 SGHTA, CDR2 FQGNSA. The CDR3 is 14 amino acids. The CDR3 reads CASSTSGALETQYF. The CDR3 DNA reads TGTGCCAGCAGCACTAGCGGGGCCCTAGAGACCCAGTACTTC.

The rearrangement joins TRBV19 to TRBJ1-5; a possible D gene is TRBD1 (6 bases). CDR1 is LNHDA and CDR2 is SQIVND in the germline V gene (reference sequence). This CDR3 has 16 residues. V lost 7 bases and J 4 bases, leaving 20 bases between the germline ends. The CDR3 spells CASIKTGLALNQPQHF. CDR3 in DNA: TGTGCCAGTATCAAGACAGGACTGGCTTTAAATCAGCCCCAGCATTTT.

The chain combines TRBV4-2 with TRBJ1-5; 8 bases fit TRBD1. Germline CDR1 and CDR2: LGHNA and YNFKEQ. This CDR3 spans 19 amino acids. V dropped 0 bases and J dropped 0; count of bases not matched to a gene: 10. Here the CDR3 reads CASSQEDRAASYSNQPQHF. The CDR3 DNA reads TGTGCCAGCAGCCAAGAGGACAGGGCCGCCTCTTATAGCAATCAGCCCCAGCATTTT.

This chain connects TRBV7-3 to TRBJ1-1; D unresolved. Germline CDR1 and CDR2: SGHTA and FQGTGA. Trimming removed 2 bases at V and 4 bases at J, with 8 bases between. There are 13 residues in the CDR3. The CDR3, as DNA: TGTGCCAGCAGCTTATGGGCGGGCACTGAAGCTTTCTTT. Its translation: CASSLWAGTEAFF.

This chain uses TRBV5-6 with TRBJ1-1, with unresolved D. Germline loops: CDR1 SGHDT, CDR2 YYEEEE. This CDR3 region has 14 residues. V was shortened by 4 bases and J by 1 base, with 11 bases between the two germline ends. The CDR3: CASSPLAPNTEAFF. CDR3 sequence (DNA): TGTGCCAGCAGCCCCTTGGCCCCGAACACTGAAGCTTTCTTT.

The J gene is TRBJ2-1, the V gene TRBV11-3; TRBD2 matches at 9 bases. The trim removed 4 bases at V and 7 bases at J, leaving 8 bases unmatched. Germline assignment: CDR1 SGHNT and CDR2 YENEEA. There are 15 residues in the CDR3. CDR3 sequence reads: CASSSSGTSFNEQFF. The CDR3 bases are TGTGCCAGCAGCTCCTCCGGGACTAGCTTTAATGAGCAGTTCTTC.

In its sample, this clone was seen a few times. The V gene is TRBV4-2, the J gene TRBJ2-7; TRBD2 is a possible D gene (5 bases). Trimming shortened V by 5 bases and J by 0 bases, and 17 bases separated the two germline ends. Germline CDR1 LGHNA, CDR2 YNFKEQ. This CDR3 has 16 residues. The CDR3: CASSSSSRTRSYEQYF. For the CDR3, the DNA is TGTGCCAGCAGCTCTAGTTCCAGGACTCGCTCCTACGAGCAGTACTTC.

This clone has more than one count but fewer than ten. The chain has TRBV4-3 and TRBJ2-1; D is ambiguous. The CDR3 contains 16 residues. V shed 0 bases and J shed 0 bases, with 9 bases lying between them. Looked up from germline, CDR1 is LGHNA and CDR2 is YSLEER. The CDR3 bases are TGCGCCAGCAGCCAAGATAGAGCAGACTCCTACAATGAGCAGTTCTTC. This encodes CASSQDRADSYNEQFF.

The V gene is TRBV11-2, the J gene TRBJ1-5; D may be TRBD1 (5 bases). V gave up 3 bases and J gave up 9 bases, with 12 bases separating them. CDR1 SGHAT and CDR2 FQNNGV come from the germline V gene. The CDR3 is made up of 13 amino acids. Here the CDR3 reads CASSLGPLRPQHF. The CDR3 DNA is TGTGCCAGCAGCTTGGGGCCCCTTAGGCCCCAGCATTTT.

Judged by abundance, this clone is medium-sized (0.01 to 0.1%). The rearrangement joins TRBV7-9 to TRBJ1-1, with D perhaps TRBD1 (5 bases). Trimming removed 5 bases from V and 12 bases from J, with 13 bases in between. CDR1 SEHNR and CDR2 FQNEAQ come from the germline V gene (reference sequence). The length of the CDR3 is 11 residues. CDR3 loop: CASSRQIGTFF. CDR3 sequence (DNA): TGTGCCAGCAGCCGACAGATCGGGACTTTCTTT.

This clone was counted once. V is TRBV28 and J is TRBJ1-2; D remains ambiguous. V gave up 5 bases and J gave up 3 bases, with 19 bases separating them. The CDR3 sequence is 16 residues long. Per germline, CDR1 MDHEN and CDR2 SYDVKM. CDR3 residues: CASSPPPRRRHYGYTF. CDR3 bases: TGTGCCAGCAGTCCCCCCCCTCGACGGCGGCACTATGGCTACACCTTC.

The sample holds a few counts of this clone. The gene calls are TRBV19 and TRBJ1-2; unclear D gene. The germline V and J ends were trimmed by 3 bases and 4 bases, with 3 bases remaining between them. This CDR3 is built from 11 residues. Germline assignment: CDR1 LNHDA and CDR2 SQIVND (reference sequence). This CDR3 is CASSIGYGYTF. CDR3 sequence (DNA): TGTGCCAGTAGTATCGGCTATGGCTACACCTTC. The full variable domain, in which reference TRBV19 and TRBJ1-2 provide the parts outside the CDR3, is DGGITQSPKYLFRKEGQNVTLSCEQNLNHDAMYWYRQDPGQGLRLIYYSQIVNDFQKGDIAEGYSVSREKKESFPLTVTSAQKNPTAFYLCASSIGYGYTFGSGTRLTVV.

The V gene is TRBV4-1, the J gene TRBJ2-7, with a tentative D call TRBD1 (5 bases). Germline CDR1 is MGHRA and CDR2 is YSYEKL. This CDR3 is built from 14 residues. Trimming cost V 3 bases and J 1 base, with 10 bases left between them. The CDR3 DNA reads as TGCGCCAGCAGCCAGTACGACAGTTCCTACGAGCAGTACTTC. It translates to CASSQYDSSYEQYF.

The V call is TRBV11-3, the J call TRBJ2-1; TRBD2 matches at 11 bases. The CDR3 sequence is 15 residues long. From germline, CDR1 is SGHNT and CDR2 YENEEA. V gave up 4 bases and J gave up 8 bases; unmatched junction bases: 7. The CDR3 DNA is TGTGCCAGCAGCTCCTTAGCGGGAGGGCCATATGAGCAGTTCTTC. This sequence encodes CASSSLAGGPYEQFF. Filled out from reference TRBV11-3 and TRBJ2-1, the complete variable domain reads EAGVVQSPRYKIIEKKQPVAFWCNPISGHNTLYWYLQNLGQGPELLIRYENEEAVDDSQLPKDRFSAERLKGVDSTLKIQPAELGDSAVYLCASSSLAGGPYEQFFGPGTRLTVL.

The chain uses TRBV4-3 and TRBJ1-1, with D unresolved. CDR1 is LGHNA and CDR2 is YSLEER in the germline V gene. The CDR3 spans 13 residues. The germline V and J ends were trimmed by 2 bases and 7 bases, with 11 bases remaining between them. CDR3 sequence: CASSQLRHSEAFF. For the CDR3, the DNA is TGCGCCAGCAGCCAACTCCGGCACAGTGAAGCTTTCTTT.

The chain joins TRBV18 to TRBJ2-3, with TRBD2 identical over 13 bases. The CDR3 has 18 amino acids. Germline V gene data show CDR1 as KGHSH and CDR2 as LQKENI. Trimming cost V 6 bases and J 2 bases; bases outside gene matches: 11. DNA of the CDR3: TGTGCCAGCTCCCTTAATCCGGGACTAGCGGGGAACACAGATACGCAGTATTTT. It specifies CASSLNPGLAGNTDTQYF.

This rearrangement joins TRBV13 to TRBJ2-5, with D perhaps matching TRBD1 or TRBD2 (6 bases each). Germline loops: CDR1 PRHDT, CDR2 FYEKMQ (reference sequence). The CDR3 runs 14 residues. Trimming took off 4 bases at V and 10 bases at J, with 19 bases between the two ends. The CDR3 sequence: CASSSTGGVRGQYF. CDR3 coding DNA: TGTGCCAGCAGCTCGACAGGAGGGGTGAGGGGCCAGTACTTC.

This clone was recorded once. The chain carries TRBV11-3 and TRBJ1-1; D gene ambiguous. Germline values: CDR1 SGHNT, CDR2 YENEEA. V shed 2 bases and J shed 6 bases, with 13 bases lying between them. This CDR3 has 14 amino acids. As DNA, the CDR3 is TGTGCCAGCAGCTTAATGGTCGATCCCCCTGAAGCTTTCTTT. It is translated as CASSLMVDPPEAFF.

CDR3 in amino acids: CASSLSPRGGELFF. The CDR3, as DNA: TGTGCCAGCAGTTTAAGTCCCCGCGGGGGGGAGCTGTTTTTT. The chain links TRBV28 to TRBJ2-2; D possibly corresponds to TRBD2 (5 bases). The germline V gene encodes CDR1 MDHEN and CDR2 SYDVKM. The V and J ends lost 2 bases and 8 bases respectively, with 12 bases between them. The CDR3 runs to 14 residues.

This clone was observed a single time. The chain carries TRBV27 and TRBJ2-1; 8 bases match TRBD2. Unmatched junction bases numbered 7, after V lost 7 bases and J lost 5 bases. The V gene's germline CDR1 is MNHEY and CDR2 SMNVEV (reference sequence). The CDR3 extends over 14 amino acids. This CDR3 is CASTPGGPHNEQFF. In DNA, the CDR3 is TGTGCCAGCACCCCGGGAGGGCCCCACAATGAGCAGTTCTTC.

The chain uses TRBV13 and TRBJ2-2; TRBD2 matches 12 bases. Germline-derived CDR1 and CDR2 are PRHDT and FYEKMQ (reference sequence). Unmatched junction bases numbered 10, after V lost 0 bases and J lost 8 bases. The CDR3 consists of 18 residues. Here the CDR3 reads CASSLGTSGSSSPGELFF. The CDR3 DNA reads as TGTGCCAGCAGCTTAGGGACTAGCGGGAGTAGTAGCCCAGGGGAGCTGTTTTTT.

The chain combines TRBV7-2 with TRBJ2-7; 12 bases line up with TRBD2. The germline gives CDR1 SGHTA, CDR2 FQGNSA. Trimming cost V 5 bases and J 1 base; bases outside gene matches: 3. The CDR3 has 15 residues. The CDR3 DNA sequence: TGTGCCAGCAGCCCAGGACTAGCGGGATCCTACGAGCAGTACTTC. It codes for CASSPGLAGSYEQYF.

The table lists this clone with a few counts. The rearrangement links TRBV27 to TRBJ1-1; TRBD1 might be the D (6 bases). This CDR3 region has 11 residues. V was clipped by 6 bases and J by 8 bases, with 10 bases between them. Germline values: CDR1 MNHEY, CDR2 SMNVEV (reference sequence). The DNA of the CDR3 is TGTGCCAGCAGCCATACAGGGGAAGCTTTCTTT. Amino acid sequence: CASSHTGEAFF.

Worth noting for this clone: One end of the junction varies from germline; a read error may be responsible. This chain links TRBV5-3 with TRBJ2-7, with 11 bases lining up with TRBD1. TRBV5-3 is treated as an ORF (open reading frame) with a function not yet certain. The CDR3 sequence is 15 residues long. CDR3: CASSLKGQGVHEQYF. Here the CDR3 DNA reads TGTGCCAGCAGCTTGAAGGGACAGGGGGTCCACGAGCAGTACTTC.

Written as DNA, the CDR3 is TGTGCCAGCAGACTCCCCGGGGGAATCAACGAGCAGTACTTC. Translating gives CASRLPGGINEQYF. The chain employs TRBV13 and TRBJ2-7; possibly TRBD2 for D (6 bases). The germline V gene has CDR1 PRHDT and CDR2 FYEKMQ (reference sequence). The CDR3 length is 14 residues. The V end was cut by 6 bases, the J end by 5 bases, with 17 bases between.

This clone was seen a handful of times. The gene calls are TRBV28 and TRBJ2-1, with D possibly being TRBD1 (5 bases). Germline-derived CDR1 and CDR2 are MDHEN and SYDVKM. The CDR3 is 13 amino acids. The V gene lost 2 bases and the J gene lost 6 bases, with 8 bases spanning the gap. The CDR3 loop is CASSLIGVNEQFF. The CDR3 DNA reads as TGTGCCAGCAGTTTAATAGGGGTCAATGAGCAGTTCTTC. Looking up the rest from reference TRBV28 and TRBJ2-1 gives the full variable domain: DVKVTQSSRYLVKRTGEKVFLECVQDMDHENMFWYRQDPGLGLRLIYFSYDVKMKEKGDIPEGYSVSREKKERFSLILESASTNQTSMYLCASSLIGVNEQFFGPGTRLTVL.

The rearrangement joins TRBV7-9 to TRBJ2-5; 9 bases fit TRBD2. In germline, CDR1 is SEHNR, CDR2 FQNEAQ (reference sequence). With V trimmed by 4 bases and J by 5 bases, 14 bases remained unmatched. The CDR3 totals 17 residues. CDR3 region: CASSSGTSLGRGETQYF. As DNA, the CDR3 is TGTGCCAGCAGCTCCGGGACTAGCCTGGGGCGTGGGGAGACCCAGTACTTC.